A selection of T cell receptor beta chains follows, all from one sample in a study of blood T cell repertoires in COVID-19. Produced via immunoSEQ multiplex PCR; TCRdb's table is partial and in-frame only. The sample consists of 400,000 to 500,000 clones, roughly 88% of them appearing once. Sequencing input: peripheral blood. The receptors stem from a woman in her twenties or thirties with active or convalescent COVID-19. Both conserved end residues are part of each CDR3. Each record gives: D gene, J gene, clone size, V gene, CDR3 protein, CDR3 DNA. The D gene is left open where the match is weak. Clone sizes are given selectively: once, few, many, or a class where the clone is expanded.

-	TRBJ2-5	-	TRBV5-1	CASSTQQGMTQETQYF	TGCGCCAGCAGCACTCAACAGGGAATGACACAAGAGACCCAGTACTTC
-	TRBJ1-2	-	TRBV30	CAWSVQGNGNYGYTF	TGTGCCTGGAGTGTACAGGGCAATGGGAACTATGGCTACACCTTC
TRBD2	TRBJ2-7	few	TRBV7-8	CASSLGASGISYEQYF	TGTGCCAGCAGCTTAGGGGCTAGCGGTATCTCCTACGAGCAGTACTTC
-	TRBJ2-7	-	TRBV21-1	CASSKPAGQVLPSSYEQYF	TGTGCCAGCAGCAAACCGGCGGGACAGGTTCTACCAAGCTCCTACGAGCAGTACTTC
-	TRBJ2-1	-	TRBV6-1	CASSDQGHPGNEQFF	TGTGCCAGCAGTGACCAGGGACACCCGGGCAATGAGCAGTTCTTC
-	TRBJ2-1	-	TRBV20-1	CSATGNEQFF	TGCAGTGCTACGGGGAATGAGCAGTTCTTC
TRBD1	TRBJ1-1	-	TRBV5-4	CASSPEKLVDRGSTEAFF	TGTGCCAGCAGCCCGGAAAAGCTAGTGGACAGGGGCAGCACTGAAGCTTTCTTT
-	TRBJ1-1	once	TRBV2	CASSAGSSTEAFF	TGTGCCAGCAGTGCAGGGTCGAGCACTGAAGCTTTCTTT
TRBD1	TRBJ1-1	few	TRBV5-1	CASSPWDRMNTEAFF	TGCGCCAGCAGCCCGTGGGACAGAATGAACACTGAAGCTTTCTTT
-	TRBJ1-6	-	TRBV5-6	CASSQNTASPLHF	TGTGCCAGCAGCCAAAACACAGCTTCACCCCTCCACTTT
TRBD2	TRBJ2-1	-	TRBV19	CASSTSGTTTYNEQFF	TGTGCCAGTAGTACCAGCGGGACCACCACCTACAATGAGCAGTTCTTC
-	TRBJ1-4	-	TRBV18	CASSQGGNGEKLFF	TGTGCCAGCTCCCAAGGAGGGAACGGCGAAAAACTGTTTTTT
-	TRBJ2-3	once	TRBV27	CASSFVGATDTQYF	TGTGCCAGCAGTTTCGTGGGGGCGACAGATACGCAGTATTTT
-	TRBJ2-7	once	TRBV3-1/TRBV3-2	CASSPIAGIDYEQYF	TGTGCCAGCAGCCCCATCGCCGGGATAGACTACGAGCAGTACTTC
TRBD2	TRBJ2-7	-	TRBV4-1	CASSQGLAGLYEQYF	TGCGCCAGCAGCCAAGGACTAGCGGGCCTCTACGAGCAGTACTTC
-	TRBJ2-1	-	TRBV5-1	CASTGDYNEQFF	TGCGCCAGCACGGGGGATTACAATGAGCAGTTCTTC
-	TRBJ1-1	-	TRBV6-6	CASRTRTPRIEAFF	TGTGCCAGCAGAACCAGGACACCCCGTATTGAAGCTTTCTTT
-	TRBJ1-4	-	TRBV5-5	CASSWVLVGGNEKLFF	TGTGCCAGCAGCTGGGTCCTGGTGGGGGGGAATGAAAAACTGTTTTTT
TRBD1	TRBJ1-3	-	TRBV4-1	CASSLRQGSNTIYF	TGCGCCAGCAGCCTCCGACAGGGGAGCAACACCATATATTTT
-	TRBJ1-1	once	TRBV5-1	CASSFDRLNTEAFF	TGCGCCAGCAGCTTCGACAGATTGAACACTGAAGCTTTCTTT
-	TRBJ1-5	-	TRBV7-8	CASSLARFNNQPQHF	TGTGCCAGCAGCTTAGCCAGGTTTAACAATCAGCCCCAGCATTTT
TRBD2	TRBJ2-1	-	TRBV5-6	CASSALLGGKVNEQFF	TGTGCCAGCAGCGCCCTCCTCGGGGGGAAGGTGAATGAGCAGTTCTTC
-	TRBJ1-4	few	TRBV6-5	CASSYSSGAPNEKLFF	TGTGCCAGCAGTTACTCATCAGGGGCTCCTAATGAAAAACTGTTTTTT
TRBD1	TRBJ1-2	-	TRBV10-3	CAIGTGNYGYTF	TGTGCCATCGGGACAGGGAACTATGGCTACACCTTC
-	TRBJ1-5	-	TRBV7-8	CASSLTTGGNQPQHF	TGTGCCAGCAGCTTGACGACAGGAGGCAATCAGCCCCAGCATTTT
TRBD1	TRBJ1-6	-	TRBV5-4	CASSLRQGANSPLHF	TGTGCCAGCAGCTTACGACAGGGCGCAAATTCACCCCTCCACTTT
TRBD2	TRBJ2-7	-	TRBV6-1	CASSDLAGGFEQYF	TGTGCCAGCAGTGACCTGGCGGGGGGGTTCGAGCAGTACTTC
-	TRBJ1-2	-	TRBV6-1	CASSEAPAGSYGYTF	TGTGCCAGCAGTGAAGCTCCGGCGGGGAGCTATGGCTACACCTTC
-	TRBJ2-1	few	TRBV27	CASSLRGSSYNEQFF	TGTGCCAGCAGTTTAAGGGGGAGCTCCTACAATGAGCAGTTCTTC
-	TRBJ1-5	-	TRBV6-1	CASSEWGVSGNQPQHF	TGTGCCAGCAGTGAATGGGGGGTCTCAGGCAATCAGCCCCAGCATTTT
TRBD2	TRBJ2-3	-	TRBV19	CASSPTSGRTDTQYF	TGTGCCAGTAGCCCGACTAGCGGGAGGACAGATACGCAGTATTTT
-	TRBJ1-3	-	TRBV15	CATSRVSSGNTIYF	TGTGCCACCAGCAGAGTCAGCTCTGGAAACACCATATATTTT
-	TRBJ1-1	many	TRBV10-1	CASSDQNTEAFF	TGCGCCAGCAGTGACCAGAACACTGAAGCTTTCTTT